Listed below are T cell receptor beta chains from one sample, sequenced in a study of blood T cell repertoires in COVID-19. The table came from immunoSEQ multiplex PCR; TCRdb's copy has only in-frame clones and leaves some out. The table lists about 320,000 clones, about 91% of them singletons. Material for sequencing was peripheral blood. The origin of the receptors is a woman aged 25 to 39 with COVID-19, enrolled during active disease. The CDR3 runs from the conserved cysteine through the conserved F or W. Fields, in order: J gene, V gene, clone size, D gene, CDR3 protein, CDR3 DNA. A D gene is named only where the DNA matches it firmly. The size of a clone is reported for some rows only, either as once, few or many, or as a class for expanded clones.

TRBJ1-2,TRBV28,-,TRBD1,CASTARGRDRESSYGYTF,TGTGCCAGCACCGCCCGGGGTCGGGACAGGGAATCTTCCTATGGCTACACCTTC
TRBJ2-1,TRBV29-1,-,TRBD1,CSVERTGGMFF,TGCAGCGTTGAAAGGACAGGGGGCATGTTCTTC
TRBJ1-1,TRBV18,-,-,CASSPSLQVNTEAFF,TGTGCCAGCTCACCATCTTTACAAGTGAACACTGAAGCTTTCTTT
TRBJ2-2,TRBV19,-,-,CASSIERDTGELFF,TGTGCCAGTAGTATAGAACGGGACACCGGGGAGCTGTTTTTT
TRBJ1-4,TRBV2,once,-,CASGQRREWGEKLFF,TGTGCCAGCGGCCAGCGAAGGGAGTGGGGTGAAAAACTGTTTTTT
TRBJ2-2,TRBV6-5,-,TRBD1,CASRLQGESTGELFF,TGTGCCAGCAGATTGCAGGGGGAATCCACCGGGGAGCTGTTTTTT
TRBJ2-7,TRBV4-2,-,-,CASSQDIINYEQYF,TGTGCCAGCAGCCAGGACATAATAAACTACGAGCAGTACTTC
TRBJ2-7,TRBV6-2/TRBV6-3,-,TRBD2,CASSYPHAAGGHEQYF,TGTGCCAGCAGTTACCCCCACGCGGCGGGGGGACACGAGCAGTACTTC
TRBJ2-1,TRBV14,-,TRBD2,CASSHLLAGDEFYNEQFF,TGTGCCAGCAGCCACTTACTAGCGGGGGACGAATTCTACAATGAGCAGTTCTTC
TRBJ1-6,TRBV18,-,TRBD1,CASSHNRGEHNSPLHF,TGTGCCAGCTCCCATAACAGGGGAGAACATAATTCACCCCTCCACTTT
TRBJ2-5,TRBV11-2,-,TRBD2,CASSSDSGLGRRTQYF,TGTGCCAGCAGCTCAGACTCGGGACTAGGGCGGCGGACCCAGTACTTC
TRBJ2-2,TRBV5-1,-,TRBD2,CASSPDRGGTGELFF,TGCGCCAGTAGCCCCGATCGGGGAGGGACCGGGGAGCTGTTTTTT
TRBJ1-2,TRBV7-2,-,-,CASSLLTVDGYTF,TGTGCCAGCAGCTTACTGACAGTAGATGGCTACACCTTC
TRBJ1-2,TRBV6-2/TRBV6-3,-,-,CASSPTLSGVFNYGYTF,TGTGCCAGCAGCCCCACGCTCTCAGGGGTCTTTAACTATGGCTACACCTTC
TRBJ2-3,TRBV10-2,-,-,CASRRGDTQYF,TGCGCCAGCAGACGGGGGGATACGCAGTATTTT
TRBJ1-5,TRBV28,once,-,CASRSGQLNQPQHF,TGTGCCAGCAGATCCGGACAGTTAAATCAGCCCCAGCATTTT
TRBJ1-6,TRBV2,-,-,CASSEIGEVISSPLHF,TGTGCCAGCAGTGAAATCGGGGAGGTCATTAGTTCACCCCTCCACTTT